A selection of T cell receptor beta chains follows, all from one sample in a study of identical twins. TCRdb re-derived calls from the 5' RACE reads in MiXCR, one entry per CDR3 protein. The sample holds about 300,000 distinct CDR3 sequences, approximately 13% seen once. This sample also belongs to another study, concerning yellow fever vaccine responses in identical twins.

The sequencing sample was made of CD8+ T cells sorted from blood. The receptors derive from a woman younger than 30 in good health. Each CDR3 is given without its conserved first and last residue. Fields, in order: J gene, CDR3 length, V gene, CDR3 protein.

J gene: TRBJ1-5; CDR3 length: 10; V gene: TRBV27; CDR3 protein: ASSLSGGPQH
J gene: TRBJ1-1; CDR3 length: 13; V gene: TRBV19; CDR3 protein: ASSMDRDRDTEAF
J gene: TRBJ2-1; CDR3 length: 13; V gene: TRBV5-1; CDR3 protein: ASSLEAGGPNEQF
J gene: TRBJ2-3; CDR3 length: 13; V gene: TRBV6-5; CDR3 protein: ASSYGTVPTDTQY
J gene: TRBJ2-3; CDR3 length: 11; V gene: TRBV6-4; CDR3 protein: ASSETSSDTQY
J gene: TRBJ2-3; CDR3 length: 16; V gene: TRBV28; CDR3 protein: ASSSPIGGSSITDTQY
J gene: TRBJ2-6; CDR3 length: 18; V gene: TRBV6-1; CDR3 protein: ASSESAGTGSFSGANVLT
J gene: TRBJ2-7; CDR3 length: 7; V gene: TRBV10-1; CDR3 protein: ASTPEQY
J gene: TRBJ2-2; CDR3 length: 16; V gene: TRBV18; CDR3 protein: ASSPRTSGRANTGELF
J gene: TRBJ2-5; CDR3 length: 11; V gene: TRBV7-9; CDR3 protein: ASGYGLQETQY
J gene: TRBJ2-1; CDR3 length: 11; V gene: TRBV6-4; CDR3 protein: ASSQVENSEQF
J gene: TRBJ2-5; CDR3 length: 16; V gene: TRBV11-2; CDR3 protein: ASSLDLAGGPGEETQY
J gene: TRBJ1-5; CDR3 length: 11; V gene: TRBV11-1; CDR3 protein: ASSSQSNQPQH
J gene: TRBJ2-7; CDR3 length: 16; V gene: TRBV15; CDR3 protein: ATSSPEFGTSGSYEQY
J gene: TRBJ1-6; CDR3 length: 14; V gene: TRBV2; CDR3 protein: ASSEAQIPYNSPLH
J gene: TRBJ2-7; CDR3 length: 15; V gene: TRBV10-3; CDR3 protein: AISEGVPGQGLGEQY
J gene: TRBJ2-5; CDR3 length: 14; V gene: TRBV2; CDR3 protein: ASSEELLAGAETQY
J gene: TRBJ1-1; CDR3 length: 11; V gene: TRBV6-5; CDR3 protein: ASSYSWGTEAF
J gene: TRBJ2-7; CDR3 length: 11; V gene: TRBV7-9; CDR3 protein: ASGSGPLSEQY
J gene: TRBJ1-4; CDR3 length: 14; V gene: TRBV20-1; CDR3 protein: SAEGQLGVTNEKLF
J gene: TRBJ2-2; CDR3 length: 12; V gene: TRBV7-6; CDR3 protein: ASSFRDDTGELF
J gene: TRBJ1-5; CDR3 length: 12; V gene: TRBV12-3/TRBV12-4; CDR3 protein: ASRGQGSNQPQH
J gene: TRBJ2-7; CDR3 length: 14; V gene: TRBV28; CDR3 protein: ASSLSPSDSSYEQY
J gene: TRBJ1-3; CDR3 length: 13; V gene: TRBV4-1; CDR3 protein: ASSQNTGSGNTIY
J gene: TRBJ2-7; CDR3 length: 14; V gene: TRBV7-9; CDR3 protein: ASSATETGSSYEQY
J gene: TRBJ1-6; CDR3 length: 12; V gene: TRBV2; CDR3 protein: ASSDGGRNSPLH
J gene: TRBJ2-7; CDR3 length: 12; V gene: TRBV20-1; CDR3 protein: SAPAGGIFYEQY